Listed below are T cell receptor beta chains from one sample, sequenced in a study of PD-1 blockade in classical Hodgkin lymphoma. Measured with immunoSEQ multiplex PCR; TCRdb has only the in-frame clones, and not every one. Counted here are about 64,000 clones, roughly nine tenths occurring once; the ten biggest clones make up 6.5% to 9.5%. The sequenced sample was peripheral blood mononuclear cells (PBMCs), obtained before the fourth cycle of nivolumab. Receptor source: a human donor with classical Hodgkin lymphoma. CDR3s include the opening cysteine and the closing phenylalanine or tryptophan. The D gene is left open where the match is weak.

J gene | D gene | V gene | CDR3 DNA | CDR3 protein
TRBJ1-1 | TRBD1 | TRBV27 | TGTGCCAGCAACCGACAGGGACCAAACACTGAAGCTTTCTTT | CASNRQGPNTEAFF
TRBJ1-1 | . | TRBV27 | TGTGCCAGCAGTTTATCAGCTGAAGCTTTCTTT | CASSLSAEAFF
TRBJ2-5 | . | TRBV10-1 | TGCGCCAGCAGTGCCCGACTCGGGAGCGGCGGTACCCAGTACTTC | CASSARLGSGGTQYF
TRBJ2-5 | . | TRBV7-3 | TGTGCCAGCAGCTTAACGTCGGAAGAGACCCAGTACTTC | CASSLTSEETQYF
TRBJ2-5 | TRBD2 | TRBV10-2 | TGCGCCAGCAGTGAGCTAGCGGGAGGTTCCCAGTACTTC | CASSELAGGSQYF
TRBJ2-5 | . | TRBV2 | TGTGCCAGCAGTGATGACAGGGTGGGGGGTCAAGAGACCCAGTACTTC | CASSDDRVGGQETQYF
TRBJ2-3 | . | TRBV11-2 | TGTGCCAGCAGCTCAGACCTCAGGGAAATCACAGATACGCAGTATTTT | CASSSDLREITDTQYF
TRBJ2-7 | TRBD1 | TRBV27 | TGTGCCAGCAGTTTAGCCGGGACAGGGTCCTACGAGCAGTACTTC | CASSLAGTGSYEQYF
TRBJ2-2 | . | TRBV6-5 | TGTGCCAGCAGTTACGTTTTGCACACCGGGGAGCTGTTTTTT | CASSYVLHTGELFF
TRBJ1-5 | TRBD1 | TRBV6-1 | TGTGCCAGCACGGACAGGGGGCCCCAGCATTTT | CASTDRGPQHF